The rows below give T cell receptor beta chains drawn from one sample of a study of CD8+ T cells in alopecia areata. Clones were read by immunoSEQ multiplex PCR, and TCRdb kept only the in-frame ones, dropping some. Among about 120,000 clones listed, 45% to 65% were seen once. This specimen was CD4+ T cells sorted from blood, taken at week 24, from a patient treated with tofacitinib. Source of these receptors: a human donor with alopecia areata. Both conserved end residues are part of each CDR3. The D gene is left open where the match is weak. Size is omitted from some rows. Given values are once, few, many or a class for expanded clones.

>NA|TRBJ2-3|NA|TRBV5-1
CASSLAGDTQYF
TGCGCCAGCAGCTTGGCCGGGGATACGCAGTATTTT
>few|TRBJ2-7|NA|TRBV11-2
CASSRTASSYEQYF
TGTGCCAGCAGCCGGACAGCGAGCTCCTACGAGCAGTACTTC
>few|TRBJ2-1|TRBD2|TRBV29-1
CSIVERFSGGLNEQFF
TGCAGCATCGTCGAGAGGTTCAGCGGGGGGTTGAATGAGCAGTTCTTC
>few|TRBJ1-1|TRBD1|TRBV20-1
CSANDRAEFIF
TGCAGTGCTAACGACAGGGCGGAATTTATCTTT
>NA|TRBJ2-5|TRBD2|TRBV29-1
CSVSFLAGFQETQYF
TGCAGCGTTAGTTTTCTAGCGGGGTTCCAAGAGACCCAGTACTTC
>few|TRBJ2-5|NA|TRBV23-1
CASSQSPGPQETQYF
TGCGCCAGCAGTCAATCCCCCGGGCCGCAAGAGACCCAGTACTTC
>few|TRBJ1-1|NA|TRBV30
CAWSMEMNTEAFF
TGTGCCTGGAGTATGGAAATGAACACTGAAGCTTTCTTT
>many|TRBJ1-5|TRBD1|TRBV27
CASSPLGFDRGRQPQHF
TGTGCCAGCAGTCCCCTCGGCTTCGACAGGGGCCGGCAGCCCCAGCATTTT
>NA|TRBJ2-1|NA|TRBV4-1
CASSQDFQEQFF
TGCGCCAGCAGCCAGGACTTCCAGGAGCAGTTCTTC
>NA|TRBJ2-4|TRBD2|TRBV7-8
CASSLGTPQGAGGQRNIQYF
TGTGCCAGCAGCTTAGGGACCCCTCAGGGCGCGGGGGGGCAAAGAAACATTCAGTACTTC
>NA|TRBJ1-1|NA|TRBV11-2
CASSSQLNTEAFF
TGTGCCAGCAGCTCCCAGTTAAACACTGAAGCTTTCTTC
>few|TRBJ1-5|TRBD1|TRBV5-1
CASSRDSNSNQPQHF
TGCGCCAGCAGCCGGGACAGCAATAGCAATCAGCCCCAGCATTTT
>once|TRBJ1-6|NA|TRBV7-2
CASSLEGPLHF
TGTGCCAGCAGCTTGGAGGGACCCCTCCACTTT
>NA|TRBJ2-3|TRBD2|TRBV29-1
CSVETGTITDTQYF
TGCAGCGTCGAAACCGGGACTATCACAGATACGCAGTATTTT
>NA|TRBJ2-5|NA|TRBV5-4
CASSLVGTQETQYF
TGTGCCAGCAGCTTGGTGGGGACCCAAGAGACCCAGTACTTC
>NA|TRBJ2-7|NA|TRBV23-1
CASSQSAYEQYF
TGCGCCAGCAGTCAATCAGCCTACGAGCAGTACTTC
>few|TRBJ2-5|NA|TRBV18
CASSPQETQYF
TGTGCCAGCTCACCCCAAGAGACCCAGTACTTC
>NA|TRBJ2-1|TRBD2|TRBV7-8
CASSLLAGVSYNEQFF
TGTGCCAGCAGCTTACTCGCGGGGGTATCCTACAATGAGCAGTTCTTC
>few|TRBJ2-3|NA|TRBV15
CATSTRLGPKGGTDTQYF
TGTGCCACCAGCACTAGACTGGGGCCCAAAGGGGGCACAGATACGCAGTATTTT
>NA|TRBJ2-5|TRBD2|TRBV15
CATSRDFRGAGHQETQYF
TGTGCCACCAGCAGAGATTTCCGTGGAGCGGGGCACCAAGAGACCCAGTACTTC
>NA|TRBJ1-6|TRBD1|TRBV7-9
CASSYGQGRGYNSPLHF
TGTGCCAGCAGCTACGGACAGGGTCGAGGGTATAATTCACCCCTCCACTTT
>NA|TRBJ1-2|NA|TRBV7-2
CASSWDLYGYTF
TGTGCCAGCAGCTGGGACCTCTATGGCTACACCTTC
>NA|TRBJ2-2|NA|TRBV29-1
CSVRQGRDTGELFF
TGCAGCGTGAGGCAGGGGCGCGACACCGGGGAGCTGTTTTTT
>once|TRBJ1-1|NA|TRBV18
CASSHGGNTEAFF
TGTGCCAGCTCCCATGGGGGAAACACTGAAGCTTTCTTT
>NA|TRBJ1-1|NA|TRBV2
CASSWDGNTEAFF
TGTGCCAGCAGTTGGGACGGAAACACTGAAGCTTTCTTT
>NA|TRBJ2-4|NA|TRBV30
CAWSVRPQNIQYF
TGTGCCTGGAGTGTAAGACCTCAAAACATTCAGTACTTC
>NA|TRBJ1-2|TRBD1|TRBV9
CASSVGPRGTETNYGYTF
TGTGCCAGCAGCGTAGGGCCCAGAGGGACAGAGACTAACTATGGCTACACCTTC
>NA|TRBJ2-5|NA|TRBV7-9
CASSPNGAAWETQYF
TGTGCCAGCAGCCCCAACGGGGCCGCGTGGGAGACCCAGTACTTC
>NA|TRBJ1-2|NA|TRBV7-9
CASSRENYGYTF
TGTGCCAGCAGCCGGGAGAACTATGGCTACACCTTC
>few|TRBJ1-1|NA|TRBV23-1
CASSLFGTRAFF
TGCGCCAGCAGCCTCTTTGGGACAAGGGCTTTCTTT
>NA|TRBJ1-3|NA|TRBV30
CAWSVAGIGNTIYF
TGTGCCTGGAGTGTAGCAGGGATCGGAAACACCATATATTTT
>few|TRBJ1-1|NA|TRBV29-1
CSVSTHSTEAFF
TGCAGCGTCAGCACGCACAGCACTGAAGCTTTCTTT
>NA|TRBJ2-3|NA|TRBV7-9
CASSVEGTDTQYF
TGTGCCAGCAGCGTAGAGGGGACAGATACGCAGTATTTT
>few|TRBJ1-4|NA|TRBV4-2
CASSQEEGGVKLFF
TGTGCCAGCAGCCAAGAGGAGGGGGGTGTGAAACTGTTTTTT
>few|TRBJ1-3|TRBD1|TRBV6-5
CASSSDRAAGNTIYF
TGTGCCAGCAGTTCCGACAGGGCAGCTGGAAACACCATATATTTT
>NA|TRBJ2-6|NA|TRBV6-6
CASSSHLSGANVLTF
TGTGCCAGCAGTTCACACCTCTCTGGGGCCAACGTCCTGACTTTC
>NA|TRBJ2-7|NA|TRBV9
CASTPPNGNEQYF
TGTGCCAGCACCCCCCCGAACGGAAACGAGCAGTACTTC
>NA|TRBJ1-2|NA|TRBV10-3
CAISFRLGGYTF
TGTGCCATCAGTTTCAGATTGGGTGGCTACACCTTC
>NA|TRBJ2-5|TRBD2|TRBV4-1
CASSQGTSEETQYF
TGCGCCAGCAGCCAAGGGACTAGCGAAGAGACCCAGTACTTC
>NA|TRBJ2-5|NA|TRBV23-1
CASSQQHDRDPKTQYF
TGCGCCAGCAGTCAACAACATGACCGGGACCCGAAGACCCAGTACTTC
>NA|TRBJ1-6|NA|TRBV27
CASSLQGGGNSPLHF
TGTGCCAGCAGCCTACAGGGAGGAGGTAATTCACCCCTCCACTTT
>NA|TRBJ2-1|TRBD1|TRBV5-6
CASSSDRGNSYNEQFF
TGTGCCAGCAGCTCCGACAGGGGCAACTCCTACAATGAGCAGTTCTTC
>few|TRBJ1-2|TRBD1|TRBV30
CAWSVRTGRLYGYTF
TGTGCCTGGAGTGTCCGGACAGGGCGACTCTATGGCTACACCTTC
>few|TRBJ2-7|TRBD1|TRBV7-2
CASSLRTGSTYEQYF
TGTGCCAGCAGCCTCCGGACAGGGTCTACCTACGAGCAGTACTTC
>NA|TRBJ2-7|TRBD2|TRBV27
CASSVLAGGHYEQYF
TGTGCCAGCAGTGTACTAGCGGGGGGCCACTACGAGCAGTACTTC
>NA|TRBJ2-7|NA|TRBV5-1
CASSLEGLGDEQYF
TGCGCCAGCAGCTTGGAGGGTCTAGGCGACGAGCAGTACTTC
>once|TRBJ2-1|NA|TRBV11-2
CASSLDHNEQFF
TGTGCCAGCAGCTTAGATCACAATGAGCAGTTCTTC
>NA|TRBJ1-1|NA|TRBV4-3
CASSQEYRDNTEAFF
TGCGCCAGCAGCCAAGAATACAGGGATAACACTGAAGCTTTCTTT
>NA|TRBJ1-4|NA|TRBV5-1
CASSLGATNEKLFF
TGCGCCAGCAGCTTGGGGGCAACTAATGAAAAACTGTTTTTT
>once|TRBJ2-7|NA|TRBV19
CASLPLGSSYEQYF
TGTGCCAGCCTACCCCTGGGGAGCTCCTACGAGCAGTACTTC
>NA|TRBJ2-2|NA|TRBV30
CAWSGVTPGELFF
TGTGCCTGGAGCGGTGTAACCCCGGGGGAGCTGTTTTTT
>NA|TRBJ1-2|NA|TRBV7-9
CASSLGRGGYGYTF
TGTGCCAGCAGCTTAGGACGGGGAGGCTATGGCTACACCTTC
>NA|TRBJ2-7|NA|TRBV19
CASSQQPDSYEQYF
TGTGCCAGTAGTCAACAGCCAGATTCCTACGAGCAGTACTTC
>NA|TRBJ1-1|NA|TRBV5-1
CASSWKGVSSTEAFF
TGCGCCAGCAGCTGGAAGGGGGTTTCGAGCACTGAAGCTTTCTTT
>NA|TRBJ2-5|NA|TRBV9
CASSVSGETQYF
TGTGCCAGCAGCGTGAGTGGGGAGACCCAGTACTTC